One and the same sample provided the 27 T cell receptor beta chains below, sequenced in a study of blood T cell repertoires in COVID-19. Produced via immunoSEQ multiplex PCR; TCRdb's table is partial and in-frame only. This table has approximately 71,000 clones, around 79% appearing once. What was sequenced was peripheral blood. The source of these receptors is a man aged 55-75 years with active or convalescent COVID-19.

The J gene is TRBJ1-2, the V gene TRBV9, with 12 bases matching TRBD1. The CDR3 runs 16 residues. V was clipped by 0 bases and J by 6 bases; unmatched bases: 6. Germline values: CDR1 SGDLS, CDR2 YYNGEE. The CDR3 sequence: CASSVEKGTGGDGYTF. The CDR3 DNA is TGTGCCAGCAGCGTAGAAAAGGGGACAGGGGGCGATGGCTACACCTTC.

The chain couples TRBV4-2 to TRBJ2-7, with 8 bases aligning to TRBD1. CDR1 is LGHNA and CDR2 is YNFKEQ in the germline V gene. This CDR3 region has 14 residues. The junction had 8 bases not matched to a gene; V was cut back by 4 bases and J by 6 bases. The CDR3 is CASSPDYRGAEQYF. DNA for the CDR3: TGTGCCAGCAGCCCAGATTACAGGGGGGCCGAGCAGTACTTC.

The chain carries TRBV2 and TRBJ1-1; no firm D call. The germline V gene has CDR1 SNHLY and CDR2 FYNNEI. The CDR3 has 12 residues. V was pared by 5 bases and J by 3 bases, with 7 bases between. CDR3 sequence reads: CASSISYTEAFF. The DNA of the CDR3 is TGTGCCAGCAGTATTAGTTACACTGAAGCTTTCTTT.

J is TRBJ2-2 and V is TRBV3-1 (or the pseudogene TRBV3-2), with 10 bases lining up with TRBD2. Germline V gives CDR1 LGHDT, CDR2 YNNKEL (reference sequence). The CDR3 has 19 amino acids. The trim removed 1 base at V and 2 bases at J, leaving 10 bases unmatched. Here the CDR3 reads CASSQVDSSGGLNTGELFF. CDR3 sequence (DNA): TGTGCCAGCAGCCAAGTGGACTCTAGCGGGGGCCTAAACACCGGGGAGCTGTTTTTT.

This clone was found once. This chain connects TRBV12-3 or TRBV12-4 to TRBJ1-4; D call uncertain. Trimming removed 5 bases at V and 5 bases at J, with 3 bases between. The CDR3 extends over 11 amino acids. CDR3 DNA: TGTGCCAGCAGTCCGAATGAAAAACTGTTTTTT. It yields the protein CASSPNEKLFF.

The chain recombines TRBV30 with TRBJ1-3; 8 positions agree with TRBD1. The germline V gene has CDR1 GTSNPN and CDR2 SVGIG (reference sequence). Losses at the gene ends were 5 bases for V and 5 bases for J; bases not matched to a gene: 5. This CDR3 is built from 13 residues. CDR3 DNA sequence: TGTGCCTGGGCCCCCAGGGGGCGAAACACCATATATTTT. It specifies CAWAPRGRNTIYF.

This clone was picked up a small number of times. The chain links TRBV28 to TRBJ2-3, with a possible D match to TRBD2 (6 bases). Germline lookup yields CDR1 MDHEN and CDR2 SYDVKM. The CDR3 contains 17 residues. The V gene lost 7 bases and the J gene lost 3 bases, with 23 bases spanning the gap. DNA of the CDR3: TGTGCCAGCACCCTAGGAGGGAGCCTCTTAACAACAGATACGCAGTATTTT. Translated: CASTLGGSLLTTDTQYF.

This rearrangement joins TRBV27 to TRBJ2-3, with 7 bases fitting TRBD2. Germline CDR1 reads MNHEY; CDR2 reads SMNVEV (reference sequence). This CDR3 is 15 amino acids long. V was clipped by 3 bases and J by 1 base; unmatched bases: 4. The CDR3 coding sequence is TGTGCCAGCAGTTTCAAGGGGAGGGGCACAGATACGCAGTATTTT. Its protein is CASSFKGRGTDTQYF.

This clone appeared a few times. This chain connects TRBV15 to TRBJ1-4, with TRBD1 matching over 7 bases. The germline gives CDR1 LNHNV, CDR2 YYDKDF (reference sequence). The J segment lost 5 bases and the V segment lost 0 bases, leaving 6 bases of the junction unmatched. The CDR3 spans 16 residues. CDR3 region: CATSRDRQGGNEKLFF. The CDR3 nucleotides are TGTGCCACCAGCAGAGATCGACAGGGTGGGAATGAAAAACTGTTTTTT.

The rearrangement links TRBV4-2 to TRBJ1-4, with D hard to call. The CDR3 sequence is 17 residues long. V gave up 0 bases and J gave up 0 bases, with 11 bases separating them. The germline V gene has CDR1 LGHNA and CDR2 YNFKEQ. CDR3 in amino acids: CASSQDVTDATNEKLFF. The CDR3 coding sequence is TGTGCCAGCAGCCAAGACGTAACAGATGCAACTAATGAAAAACTGTTTTTT.

This chain joins TRBV11-2 and TRBJ1-2; 7 bases line up with TRBD1. The CDR3 runs to 15 residues. Germline CDR1 reads SGHAT; CDR2 reads FQNNGV. Germline trimming cut 5 bases from V and 4 bases from J; bases unmatched to any gene: 10. In nucleotides, the CDR3 is TGTGCCAGCAGCCCTCGCCGACAGGGAACCTATGGCTACACCTTC. It specifies CASSPRRQGTYGYTF. Filled out from reference TRBV11-2 and TRBJ1-2, the complete variable domain reads EAGVAQSPRYKIIEKRQSVAFWCNPISGHATLYWYQQILGQGPKLLIQFQNNGVVDDSQLPKDRFSAERLKGVDSTLKIQPAKLEDSAVYLCASSPRRQGTYGYTFGSGTRLTVV.

The chain uses TRBV7-2 and TRBJ2-7; D unclear. V was shortened by 1 base and J by 2 bases, with 9 bases between the two germline ends. The CDR3 totals 14 residues. The germline V gene has CDR1 SGHTA and CDR2 FQGNSA. As DNA, the CDR3 is TGTGCCAGCAGCTTAGTCAGGATAACCTACGAGCAGTACTTC. As protein: CASSLVRITYEQYF.

CDR3 coding DNA: TGCGCCAGCTCCGGACAGGGGGCTTCCTACGAGCAGTACTTC. Protein sequence: CASSGQGASYEQYF. The chain carries TRBV5-1 and TRBJ2-7; 11 nucleotides agree with TRBD1. CDR1 SGHRS and CDR2 YFSETQ come from the germline V gene. CDR3 size: 14 residues. The V segment lost 7 bases and the J segment 1 base; nucleotides outside the gene matches: 4.

Only a few counts were recorded for this clone. The chain carries TRBV2 and TRBJ2-7; D is perhaps TRBD2 (5 bases). The germline gives CDR1 SNHLY, CDR2 FYNNEI. The CDR3 runs 14 residues. V was cut by 3 bases and J by 4 bases, with 13 bases left in between. The CDR3 here is CASSEGSLAYEQYF. The CDR3 DNA reads TGTGCCAGCAGTGAGGGGTCGCTAGCTTACGAGCAGTACTTC. Supplemented by reference TRBV2 and TRBJ2-7, the full variable domain reads EPEVTQTPSHQVTQMGQEVILRCVPISNHLYFYWYRQILGQKVEFLVSFYNNEISEKSEIFDDQFSVERPDGSNFTLKIRSTKLEDSAMYFCASSEGSLAYEQYFGPGTRLTVT.

CDR3: CASSWTRNTGELFF. The CDR3 region has the DNA TGTGCCAGCAGTTGGACTAGGAACACCGGGGAGCTGTTTTTT. The chain has TRBV2 and TRBJ2-2; 7 nucleotides match TRBD2. CDR3 length: 14 amino acids. Germline values: CDR1 SNHLY, CDR2 FYNNEI. Unmatched junction bases numbered 1, after V lost 5 bases and J lost 1 base. The full variable domain, rest sourced from reference TRBV2 and TRBJ2-2, is EPEVTQTPSHQVTQMGQEVILRCVPISNHLYFYWYRQILGQKVEFLVSFYNNEISEKSEIFDDQFSVERPDGSNFTLKIRSTKLEDSAMYFCASSWTRNTGELFFGEGSRLTVL.

J is TRBJ1-5 and V is TRBV29-1, with D possibly matching TRBD1 (5 bases). The germline V gene has CDR1 SQVTM and CDR2 ANQGSEA. The V end lost 6 bases, the J end lost 4 bases, and 13 bases lay between the germline ends. The CDR3 sequence is 13 residues long. This CDR3 reads CSVATGENQPQHF. CDR3 bases: TGCAGCGTCGCAACGGGGGAAAATCAGCCCCAGCATTTT.

The sample holds many counts of this clone. This CDR3 is also generated by other DNA sequences in the sample. The chain couples TRBV27 to TRBJ2-7; D gene unclear. Trimming cost V 2 bases and J 1 base, with 6 bases left between them. Germline V gene data show CDR1 as MNHEY and CDR2 as SMNVEV (reference sequence). The CDR3 runs 13 residues. CDR3 in amino acids: CASSLAQSYEQYF. The CDR3 nucleotides are TGTGCCAGCAGTTTAGCCCAGTCCTACGAGCAGTACTTC.

A single count supports this clone. The gene calls are TRBV7-6 and TRBJ2-6, with 7 bases that match TRBD1. The CDR3 spans 17 residues. Germline V gene data show CDR1 as SGHVS and CDR2 as FNYEAQ. With V trimmed by 5 bases and J by 2 bases, 9 bases remained unmatched. DNA of the CDR3: TGTGCCAGCAGCGTCAACAGGGGCGGCACTGGGGCCAACGTCCTGACTTTC. Protein: CASSVNRGGTGANVLTF.

The chain is built from TRBV5-6 and TRBJ1-2; 9 bases align to TRBD1. The germline CDR1 and CDR2 sequences are SGHDT and YYEEEE. The trim removed 1 base at V and 5 bases at J, leaving 12 bases unmatched. This CDR3 has 17 amino acids. The DNA of the CDR3 is TGTGCCAGCAGCTTGAAACAGGGGGCGCGTACAGTTTATGGCTACACCTTC. Protein sequence: CASSLKQGARTVYGYTF.

The rearrangement uses TRBV30 and TRBJ1-4; D possibly corresponds to TRBD1 (6 bases). Germline assignment: CDR1 GTSNPN and CDR2 SVGIG (reference sequence). The V and J ends lost 5 bases and 8 bases respectively, with 15 bases between them. This CDR3 spans 13 amino acids. In DNA form, the CDR3 reads TGTGCCTGGGGCCCAGGGGCTGGGGAAAAACTGTTTTTT. It is translated as CAWGPGAGEKLFF.

The chain employs TRBV10-3 and TRBJ1-5; 10 bases are a match to TRBD1. The V segment lost 5 bases and the J segment 2 bases; nucleotides outside the gene matches: 6. The CDR3 loop spans 16 amino acids. Germline CDR1 reads ENHRY; CDR2 reads SYGVKD. The CDR3 spells CAISPTGGAGNQPQHF. CDR3 coding DNA: TGTGCCATCAGTCCGACAGGGGGCGCGGGCAATCAGCCCCAGCATTTT.

The V gene is TRBV15, the J gene TRBJ1-2, with D unclear. Germline CDR1 is LNHNV and CDR2 is YYDKDF (reference sequence). This CDR3 has 13 amino acids. V was cut by 0 bases and J by 8 bases, with 10 bases left in between. CDR3 nucleotides: TGTGCCACCAGCAGAGACGCGGTCGGGGGCTACACCTTC. Translated, it gives CATSRDAVGGYTF.

The chain uses TRBV9 and TRBJ2-7, with D perhaps TRBD2 (5 bases). Trimming shortened V by 3 bases and J by 2 bases, and 12 bases separated the two germline ends. CDR3 length equals 14 residues. Germline V gives CDR1 SGDLS, CDR2 YYNGEE. The CDR3: CASSARTPPYEQYF. CDR3 DNA: TGTGCCAGCAGCGCCCGGACTCCTCCCTACGAGCAGTACTTC.

The chain recombines TRBV5-1 with TRBJ2-5; 9 bases are shared with TRBD2. This CDR3 contains 15 residues. Trimming took 1 base from V and 2 from J; bases not matched to a gene: 3. Germline V gives CDR1 SGHRS, CDR2 YFSETQ. For the CDR3, the DNA is TGCGCCAGCAGCTTGAGCGGGGGGACTCAAGAGACCCAGTACTTC. Protein sequence: CASSLSGGTQETQYF.

V is TRBV10-3 and J is TRBJ2-5; TRBD1 matches at 11 bases. The CDR3 sequence is 16 residues long. The V and J ends lost 8 bases and 5 bases, in that order; junction bases with no gene match: 13. Germline loops: CDR1 ENHRY, CDR2 SYGVKD. The CDR3 protein is CAIEAGTGGFGETQYF. The CDR3 bases are TGTGCCATCGAAGCCGGGACAGGGGGTTTCGGTGAGACCCAGTACTTC.

This clone occurred once. The V and J genes are TRBV9 and TRBJ1-6, with TRBD1 identical over 7 bases. Germline V gene lookup returns CDR1 SGDLS and CDR2 YYNGEE. The CDR3 has 16 residues. Trimming at V came to 4 bases and at J to 13 bases, leaving 17 bases not matched to a gene. The CDR3 spells CASSIPIGQEGRPLHF. The CDR3 DNA is TGTGCCAGCAGCATCCCGATCGGACAGGAAGGACGGCCCCTCCACTTT.

The CDR3 sequence is CASSLPGEQFF. The CDR3 region has the DNA TGCGCCAGCAGCTTGCCGGGGGAGCAGTTCTTC. The chain carries TRBV5-1 and TRBJ2-1; possible D gene TRBD2, 5 bases. Germline loops: CDR1 SGHRS, CDR2 YFSETQ. The CDR3 covers 11 residues. Trimming shortened V by 1 base and J by 10 bases, and 6 bases separated the two germline ends.